This note documents a single TCR beta chain sequence. V trimming: 4 bases; J trimming: 5 bases; junction bases outside the gene matches: 7. Looked up from germline, CDR1 is SGHTA and CDR2 is FQGNSA. The CDR3 has 15 amino acids. The entry originates in a study of T cell responses to AZD1222 COVID-19 vaccine. Generated by immunoSEQ multiplex PCR, the TCRdb table keeps only in-frame clones and is missing some. The profile shows around 100,000 clones, 70% to 90% of them singletons. V usage is TRBV7-2 and J usage is TRBJ1-2; 10 nucleotides align to TRBD1. Sequenced material: peripheral blood, taken on day 0 of AZD1222 vaccination. The source is an adult in good health. In DNA form, the CDR3 reads TGTGCCAGCAGCTCCTCCGGGACAGGGGAGTATGGCTACACCTTC. Translation: CASSSSGTGEYGYTF. The entire variable domain, with the rest obtained from reference TRBV7-2 and TRBJ1-2, is as follows: GAGVSQSPSNKVTEKGKDVELRCDPISGHTALYWYRQSLGQGLEFLIYFQGNSAPDKSGLPSDRFSAERTGGSVSTLTIQRTQQEDSAVYLCASSSSGTGEYGYTFGSGTRLTVV.